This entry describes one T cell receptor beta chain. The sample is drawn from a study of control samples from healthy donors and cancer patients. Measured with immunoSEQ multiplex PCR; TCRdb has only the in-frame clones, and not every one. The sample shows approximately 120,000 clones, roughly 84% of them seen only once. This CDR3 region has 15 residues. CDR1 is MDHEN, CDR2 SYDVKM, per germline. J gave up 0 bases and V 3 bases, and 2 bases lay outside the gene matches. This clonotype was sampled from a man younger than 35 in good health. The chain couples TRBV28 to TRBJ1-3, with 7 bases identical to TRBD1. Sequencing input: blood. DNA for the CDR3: TGTGCCAGCAGTTTCGCAGGGGGCTCTGGAAACACCATATATTTT. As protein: CASSFAGGSGNTIYF.